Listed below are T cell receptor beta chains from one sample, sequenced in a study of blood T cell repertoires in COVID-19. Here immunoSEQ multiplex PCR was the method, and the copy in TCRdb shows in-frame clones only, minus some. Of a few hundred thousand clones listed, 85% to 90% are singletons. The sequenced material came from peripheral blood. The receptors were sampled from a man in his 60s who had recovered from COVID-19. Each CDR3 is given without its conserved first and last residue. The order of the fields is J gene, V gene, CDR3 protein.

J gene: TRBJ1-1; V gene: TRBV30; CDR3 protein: AWTHAVGTEAF
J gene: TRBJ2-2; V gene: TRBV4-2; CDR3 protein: ASSQDPVGGVGTGELF
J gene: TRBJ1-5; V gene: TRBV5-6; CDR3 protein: ASSKTGYQPQH
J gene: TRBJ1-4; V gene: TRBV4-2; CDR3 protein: ASSQVEGGNEKLF
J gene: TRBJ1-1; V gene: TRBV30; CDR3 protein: AWSRTGIEAF
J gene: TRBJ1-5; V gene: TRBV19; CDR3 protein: ASSTHSSAWYSNQPQH
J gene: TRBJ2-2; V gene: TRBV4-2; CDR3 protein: ASSQEGTGPTGELF
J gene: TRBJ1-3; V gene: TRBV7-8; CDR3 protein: ASTRGGTGNTIY
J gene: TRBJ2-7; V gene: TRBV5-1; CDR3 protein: ASSSPGLAGGPSYEQY
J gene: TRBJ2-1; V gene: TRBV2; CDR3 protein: ASRSASGLNNEQF
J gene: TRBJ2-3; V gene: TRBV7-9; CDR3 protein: ASSLDRRGDTQY
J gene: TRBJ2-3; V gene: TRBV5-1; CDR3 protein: ASSLRAGGSENTQY
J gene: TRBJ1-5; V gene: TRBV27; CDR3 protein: ASRIKQGEGISNQPQH
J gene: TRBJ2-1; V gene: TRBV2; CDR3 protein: ASSGGGDRVHL
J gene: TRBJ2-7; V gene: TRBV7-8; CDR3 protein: ASSSGTSGSSEQY
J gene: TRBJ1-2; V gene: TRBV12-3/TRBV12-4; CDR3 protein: ASRQGNYGYT
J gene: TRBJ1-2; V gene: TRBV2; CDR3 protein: ASSVQVGYT
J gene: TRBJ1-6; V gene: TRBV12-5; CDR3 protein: ASGWTGYNSPLH
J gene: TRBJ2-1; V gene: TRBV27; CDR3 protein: ASRRASGRGDNEQF
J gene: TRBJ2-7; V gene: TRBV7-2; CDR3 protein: ASSFAGLAGGTYEQY
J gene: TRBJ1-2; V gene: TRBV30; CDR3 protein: AWSVDRGHGYT
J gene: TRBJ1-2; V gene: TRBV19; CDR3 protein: AVTNFSNYGYT
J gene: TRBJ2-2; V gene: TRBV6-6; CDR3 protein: ASSSRQGPTGELF
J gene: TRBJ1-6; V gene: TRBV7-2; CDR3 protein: ASSLLGLNSPLH
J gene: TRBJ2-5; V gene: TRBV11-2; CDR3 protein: ASSLGATHGQETQY
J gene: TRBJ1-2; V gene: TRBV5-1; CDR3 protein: ASSFLDRAGGYT
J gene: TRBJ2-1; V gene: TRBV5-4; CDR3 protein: ASFRGVPSSYNEQF
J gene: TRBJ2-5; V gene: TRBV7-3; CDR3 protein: ASSVAGGQETQY
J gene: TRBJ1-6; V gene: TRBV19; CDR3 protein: ASSPPTGYNSPLH
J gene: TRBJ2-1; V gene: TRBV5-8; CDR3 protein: ASSSGTSGLYNEQF
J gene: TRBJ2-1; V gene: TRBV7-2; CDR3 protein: ASSLGQGYEQF
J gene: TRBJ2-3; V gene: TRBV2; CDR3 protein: ASYEVGVGGDTQY
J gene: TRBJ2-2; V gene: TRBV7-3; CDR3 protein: ASSLGGLNTGELF
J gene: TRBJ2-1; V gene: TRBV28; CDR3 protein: ASRTGQGLTGEQF
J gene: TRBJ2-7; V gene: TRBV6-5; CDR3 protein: ASSLGTEYEQY
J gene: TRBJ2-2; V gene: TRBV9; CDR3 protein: ASSGEGRTGELF
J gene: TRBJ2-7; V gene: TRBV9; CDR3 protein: ASSVGGAGAYEQY
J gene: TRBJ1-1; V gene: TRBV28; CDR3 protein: ASLSAGTGGTEAF
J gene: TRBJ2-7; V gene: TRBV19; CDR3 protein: ASSIGYEQY
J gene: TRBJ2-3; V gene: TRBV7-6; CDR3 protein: ASSLAPADTQY
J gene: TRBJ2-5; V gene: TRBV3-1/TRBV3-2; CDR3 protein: ASRRAETQY
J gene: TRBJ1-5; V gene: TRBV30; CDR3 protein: AWGQGGNNQPQH
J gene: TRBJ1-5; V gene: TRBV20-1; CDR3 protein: SASDGQPQH
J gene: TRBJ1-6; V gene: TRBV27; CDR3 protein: ASSKWTGLSSYNSPLH
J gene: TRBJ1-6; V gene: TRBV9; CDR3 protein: ANSARTGSYNSPLH
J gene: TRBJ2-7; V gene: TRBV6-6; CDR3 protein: ASSDREGYEQY
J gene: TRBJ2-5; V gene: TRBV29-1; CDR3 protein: SVIDRGGFKPQETQY
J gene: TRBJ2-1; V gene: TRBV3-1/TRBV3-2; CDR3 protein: ASRGNYNEQF
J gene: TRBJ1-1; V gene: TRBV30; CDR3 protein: AWNVGNTEAF